This T cell receptor beta chain was obtained from a study of shared clonotypes between healthy human individuals. Trimming pared 0 bases from V and 7 bases from J, leaving 10 bases between. The germline CDR1 and CDR2 sequences are SGDLS and YYNGEE. The CDR3 contains 13 residues. Profiling relied on immunoSEQ multiplex PCR, and the TCRdb table lists in-frame clones only, not all of them. The top ten hold approximately 0.44% of the sample, which has about 1.5 million clones, under 99% seen once. Sequenced sample: naive CD4+ T cells sorted from blood. Subset: CD45RA+ positively selected. The rearrangement joins TRBV9 to TRBJ1-2; D remains unclear. The receptor was derived from a man aged 30-40 years in good health. The CDR3 region is CASSVGGIAGYTF. CDR3 nucleotides: TGTGCCAGCAGCGTAGGTGGGATCGCTGGCTACACCTTC.